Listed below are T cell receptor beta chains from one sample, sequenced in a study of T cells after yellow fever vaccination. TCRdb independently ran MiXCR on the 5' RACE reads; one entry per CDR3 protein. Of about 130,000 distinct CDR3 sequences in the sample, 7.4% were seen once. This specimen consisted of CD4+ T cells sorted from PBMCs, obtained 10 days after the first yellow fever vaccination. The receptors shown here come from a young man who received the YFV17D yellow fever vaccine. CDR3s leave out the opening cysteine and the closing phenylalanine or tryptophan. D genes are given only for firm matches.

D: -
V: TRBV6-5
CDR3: ASSYVSNSYEQY

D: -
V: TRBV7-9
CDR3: ASSSRQEFYGYT

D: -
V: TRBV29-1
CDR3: SVETDEKLF

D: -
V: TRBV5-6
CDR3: ASSLIFGGETQY

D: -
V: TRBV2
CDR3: ASSEAAWRKH

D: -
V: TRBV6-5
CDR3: ASSYSGTAQDTQY

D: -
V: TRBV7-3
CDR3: ASSLVGGEGTPLH

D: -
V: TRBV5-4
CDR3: ASSLDQGSRNEQF

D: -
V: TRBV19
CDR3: ASKSSGNTIY

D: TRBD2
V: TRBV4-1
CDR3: ASSPYLAGGRGNEQF

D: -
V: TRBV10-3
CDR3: AISELSGRLNSPLH

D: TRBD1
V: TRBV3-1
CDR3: ASSQSRFRGHTQETQY

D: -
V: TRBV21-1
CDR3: ASSIGRLGLAGGSSYEQY

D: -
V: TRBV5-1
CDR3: ASSAQLRGDTQY

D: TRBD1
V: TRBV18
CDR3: ASSPDGTGGADTQY

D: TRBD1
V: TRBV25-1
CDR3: ASTVAGGNTEAF

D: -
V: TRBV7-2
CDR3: ASSSELLEAQY

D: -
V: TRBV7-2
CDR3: ASSFSRASEYGYT

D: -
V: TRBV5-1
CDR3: ASSRTGTERYEQY

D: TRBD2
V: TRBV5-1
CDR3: ASSLGPSGREQY

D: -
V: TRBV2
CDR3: ASSFTGETQY

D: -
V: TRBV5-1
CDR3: ASSLEGVNTGELF

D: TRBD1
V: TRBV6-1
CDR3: ASRVTGTNYGYT

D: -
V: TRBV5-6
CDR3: ASSLPHYNEQF

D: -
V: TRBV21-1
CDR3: ASGYRSPNTGELF

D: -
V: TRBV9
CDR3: ASSVGRGENYGYT

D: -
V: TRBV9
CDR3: ASSSAGANPLSYNEQF

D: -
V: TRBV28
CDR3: ASSSSSYGYT

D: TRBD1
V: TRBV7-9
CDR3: ASSSSGGLETQY

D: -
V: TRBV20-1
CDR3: SARDLGDITKTQY

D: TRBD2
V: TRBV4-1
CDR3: ASSQNSGSVPGELF

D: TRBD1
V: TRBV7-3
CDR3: ATRQGLGEANVLT

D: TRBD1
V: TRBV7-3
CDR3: ASSLNYRGLNGDTGELF

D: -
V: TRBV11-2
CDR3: ASRRTVGGGPETQY

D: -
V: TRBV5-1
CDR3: ASSRGGTANTGELF

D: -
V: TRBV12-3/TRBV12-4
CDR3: ASSFSGGTQY

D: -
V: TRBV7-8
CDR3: ASGSLGAWETQY

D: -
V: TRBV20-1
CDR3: SAILPSYEQY

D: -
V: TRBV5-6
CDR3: ASSSQTVPNQPQH

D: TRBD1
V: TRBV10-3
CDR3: AIARGGPSTDTQY

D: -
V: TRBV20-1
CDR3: SARGLQETQY